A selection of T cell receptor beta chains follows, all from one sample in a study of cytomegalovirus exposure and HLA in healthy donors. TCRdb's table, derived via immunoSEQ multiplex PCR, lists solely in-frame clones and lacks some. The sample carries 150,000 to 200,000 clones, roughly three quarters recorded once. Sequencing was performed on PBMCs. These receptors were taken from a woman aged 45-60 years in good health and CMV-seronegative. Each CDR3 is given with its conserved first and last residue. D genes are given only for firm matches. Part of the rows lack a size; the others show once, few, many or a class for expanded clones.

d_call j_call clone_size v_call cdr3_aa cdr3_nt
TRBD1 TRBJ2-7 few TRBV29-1 CSVDGQGASEQYF TGCAGCGTTGACGGACAGGGGGCTAGTGAGCAGTACTTC
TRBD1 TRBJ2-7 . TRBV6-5 CASRYSQGAWEQYF TGTGCCAGCAGATATTCACAGGGGGCATGGGAGCAGTACTTC
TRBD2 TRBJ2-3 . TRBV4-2 CASSQTLAGGLTDTQYF TGTGCCAGCAGCCAAACGCTAGCGGGGGGCCTCACAGATACGCAGTATTTT
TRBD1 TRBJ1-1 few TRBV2 CASSNQGAGTEAFF TGTGCCAGCAGTAATCAGGGGGCAGGGACTGAAGCTTTCTTT
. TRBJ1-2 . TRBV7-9 CASSSEAQGWWYGYTF TGTGCCAGCAGCTCTGAGGCTCAGGGATGGTGGTATGGCTACACCTTC
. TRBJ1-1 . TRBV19 CASTLRTGMNTEAFF TGTGCCAGTACCTTAAGGACGGGAATGAACACTGAAGCTTTCTTT
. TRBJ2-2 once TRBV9 CASSDRQSTGELFF TGTGCCAGCAGCGATCGACAGTCCACCGGGGAGCTGTTTTTT
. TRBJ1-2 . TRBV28 CATNRETGLGGYTF TGTGCCACCAACAGGGAGACGGGCCTCGGTGGCTACACCTTC
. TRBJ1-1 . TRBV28 CASSSYSVRAGNTEAFF TGTGCCAGCAGTTCCTATTCGGTGAGGGCGGGGAACACTGAAGCTTTCTTT
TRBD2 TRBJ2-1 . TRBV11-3 CASSPEAGLQYNEQFF TGTGCCAGCAGCCCCGAAGCGGGACTCCAGTACAATGAGCAGTTCTTC
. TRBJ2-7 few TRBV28 CASSTPGTIYEQYF TGTGCCAGCAGTACCCCCGGGACAATCTACGAGCAGTACTTC
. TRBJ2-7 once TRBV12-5 CASGTNYEQYF TGTGCTAGTGGTACCAACTACGAGCAGTACTTC
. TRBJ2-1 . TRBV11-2 CASSSRASEQFF TGTGCCAGCAGCTCTAGAGCTAGTGAGCAGTTCTTC
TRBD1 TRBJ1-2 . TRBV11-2 CASSLGGGARGYTF TGTGCCAGCAGCTTAGGAGGGGGCGCGAGAGGCTACACCTTC
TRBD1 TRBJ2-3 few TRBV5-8 CASSPLVGQGYTDTQYF TGTGCCAGCAGCCCCTTGGTAGGACAGGGTTACACAGATACGCAGTATTTT
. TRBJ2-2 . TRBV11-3 CASSPGTVGLAGELFF TGTGCCAGCAGCCCGGGGACTGTGGGCCTGGCCGGGGAGCTGTTTTTT
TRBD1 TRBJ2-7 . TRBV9 CASSVGAPSGGAGLYEQYF TGTGCCAGCAGCGTAGGGGCCCCGTCAGGGGGCGCGGGGCTGTACGAGCAGTACTTC
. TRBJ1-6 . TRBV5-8 CASSHTLQGSNSPLHF TGTGCCAGCAGTCACACACTCCAGGGGAGCAATTCACCCCTCCACTTT
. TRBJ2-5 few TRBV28 CASNRVLLRQETQYF TGTGCCAGCAACAGGGTTTTGCTGCGCCAAGAGACCCAGTACTTC
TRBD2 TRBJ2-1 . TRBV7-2 CASSPGGPSYNEQFF TGTGCCAGCAGCCCGGGGGGGCCCTCCTACAATGAGCAGTTCTTC
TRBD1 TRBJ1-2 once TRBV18 CASSDQGARGYTF TGTGCCAGCTCAGATCAGGGGGCGCGAGGCTACACCTTC
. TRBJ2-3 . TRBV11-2 CASSFLPGSTDTQYF TGTGCCAGCAGCTTCCTGCCAGGGAGCACAGATACGCAGTATTTT
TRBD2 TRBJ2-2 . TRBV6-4 CASSDGGDSGELFF TGTGCCAGCAGTGATGGGGGGGACTCCGGGGAGCTGTTTTTT